Sequencing of this T cell receptor (beta chain) was carried out in a study of graft-versus-host responses after intestinal transplantation. Study details: Each transplant was multivisceral, liver-intestinal, or isolated intestinal. Recipients uniformly received anti-thymocyte globulin induction, followed by tacrolimus and steroids for 2 to 4 years. Study findings and constraints: Some patients had graft-donor T cell macrochimerism. In their allografts, the ratios of graft-versus-host to host-versus-graft T cell clones were high.

A note on this clone: Its antigen is still unknown.

The V segment lost 6 bases and the J segment 10 bases; nucleotides outside the gene matches: 13. This CDR3 spans 15 amino acids. CDR1 and CDR2 from the germline V gene are KGHSH and LQKENI. The method was immunoSEQ multiplex PCR; TCRdb's version includes in-frame clones alone and lacks a portion of them. The table has tens of thousands of clones, 65% to 85% seen once. This TCR came from a human donor who was the organ donor for an intestinal transplant. The V and J genes are TRBV18 and TRBJ2-4; 9 positions agree with TRBD1. The sample was unstimulated CD4+ T cells sorted from spleen or lymph node cells, taken before transplant. The CDR3 bases are TGTGCCAGCTCGACTCGGGACAGGGTGGTTACTATTCAGTACTTC. This sequence encodes CASSTRDRVVTIQYF.